One sample yielded the 14 T cell receptor beta chains listed below, sequenced in a study of cytomegalovirus exposure and HLA in healthy donors. Generated by immunoSEQ multiplex PCR, the TCRdb table keeps only in-frame clones and is missing some. Counted here are a few hundred thousand clones, nearly 90% occurring once; the ten biggest clones make up 0.37%. Sequencing was carried out using PBMCs. The receptor source for this set is a woman aged 18-29 years in good health and CMV-seronegative.

Of note for this clone: This sample also contains other DNA sequences that code for the same CDR3. The rearrangement uses TRBV9 and TRBJ1-1, with D unresolved. The CDR3 loop spans 13 amino acids. Between the trimmed V and J ends, which lost 0 bases and 5 bases, there was a span of 8 bases. CDR1 SGDLS and CDR2 YYNGEE come from the germline V gene. CDR3 amino acids: CASSVGANTEAFF. Here the CDR3 DNA reads TGTGCCAGCAGCGTAGGAGCCAATACTGAAGCTTTCTTT.

The chain employs TRBV27 and TRBJ1-1, with no clear D. The germline V gene encodes CDR1 MNHEY and CDR2 SMNVEV (reference sequence). This CDR3 contains 14 residues. The V end lost 2 bases, the J end lost 5 bases, and 12 bases lay between the germline ends. The CDR3 DNA sequence: TGTGCCAGCAGTTTAAGATCAGGTCGGACTGAAGCTTTCTTT. Protein sequence: CASSLRSGRTEAFF.

The gene calls are TRBV7-2 and TRBJ2-7; 7 nucleotides agree with TRBD1. J was trimmed by 2 bases and V by 2 bases; bases with no gene match: 3. The CDR3 runs to 14 residues. The germline V gene has CDR1 SGHTA and CDR2 FQGNSA. In DNA form, the CDR3 reads TGTGCCAGCAGCTTATACGGGACAGCCTACGAGCAGTACGTC. Encoded protein: CASSLYGTAYEQYV.

The V and J genes are TRBV7-2 and TRBJ2-7, with D perhaps matching TRBD1 (6 bases). Germline CDR1 reads SGHTA; CDR2 reads FQGNSA. This CDR3 region has 14 residues. V shed 1 base and J shed 3 bases, with 10 bases lying between them. The CDR3 nucleotides read TGTGCCAGCAGCTTAGACGGCAGGGGCTACGAGCAGTACTTC. Translating it yields CASSLDGRGYEQYF.

In its sample, this clone was seen a few times. The chain has TRBV4-1 and TRBJ1-2; D unclear. The CDR3 covers 14 residues. The germline V gene has CDR1 MGHRA and CDR2 YSYEKL. V was cut by 1 base and J by 3 bases, with 9 bases left in between. In DNA, the CDR3 is TGCGCCAGCAGCCAAGGGGTCGGGGACTATGGCTACACCTTC. Translated: CASSQGVGDYGYTF.

The chain uses TRBV6-1 and TRBJ2-7; D is possibly TRBD2 (5 bases). V lost 7 bases and J 5 bases, leaving 18 bases between the germline ends. The CDR3 loop spans 14 amino acids. Germline loops: CDR1 MNHNS, CDR2 SASEGT. The CDR3 DNA follows: TGTGCCAGCATACCCCTAGCTGGGAGCGACGAGCAGTACGTC. Amino acid sequence: CASIPLAGSDEQYV.

This chain joins TRBV16 and TRBJ2-7; D may be TRBD2 (6 bases). V gave up 4 bases and J gave up 6 bases, with 13 bases separating them. CDR1 and CDR2 from the germline V gene are KGHSY and FQNENV. The CDR3 has 13 amino acids. The CDR3 spells CASSPTRESEQYV. The CDR3 nucleotides are TGTGCCAGCAGCCCCACGCGGGAAAGCGAGCAGTACGTC.

The chain recombines TRBV6-5 with TRBJ2-7; TRBD2 agrees at 7 bases. CDR3 length equals 14 residues. V shed 6 bases, J shed 3 bases, and the junction held 8 bases outside the gene matches. Germline CDR1 and CDR2: MNHEY and SVGAGI. CDR3 DNA: TGTGCCAGCAGGCCCCGGGCTAGCGGCTACGAGCAGTACTTC. This codes for CASRPRASGYEQYF.

The chain couples TRBV28 to TRBJ1-5, with TRBD1 matching over 11 bases. The trim removed 1 base at V and 1 base at J, leaving 12 bases unmatched. CDR1 and CDR2 (germline): MDHEN, SYDVKM. The CDR3 totals 20 residues. In DNA, the CDR3 is TGTGCCAGCAGTTTATCCGTGGACAGGGGGCATATTGGGAGCAATCAGCCCCAGCATTTT. Amino acid sequence: CASSLSVDRGHIGSNQPQHF.

This rearrangement joins TRBV6-1 to TRBJ2-7, with 8 nucleotides matching TRBD1. With 1 base clipped from V and 2 bases from J, the junction kept 7 bases outside the gene matches. In germline, CDR1 is MNHNS, CDR2 SASEGT. The CDR3 extends over 16 amino acids. As DNA, the CDR3 is TGTGCCAGCAGTGAAGAGGGCCCAGGGGGCCCCTACGAGCAGTACTTC. Amino acids: CASSEEGPGGPYEQYF.

The rearrangement uses TRBV4-2 and TRBJ2-1; TRBD2 matches at 11 bases. The CDR3 is made up of 18 amino acids. Germline loops: CDR1 LGHNA, CDR2 YNFKEQ. Trimming took 0 bases from V and 5 from J; bases not matched to a gene: 9. CDR3 in amino acids: CASSQEAASGGLNNEQFF. The CDR3 bases are TGTGCCAGCAGCCAAGAGGCGGCTAGCGGGGGGCTGAACAATGAGCAGTTCTTC.

This clone was counted once. The chain joins TRBV6-1 to TRBJ2-7; D is perhaps TRBD1 (6 bases). The CDR3 spans 15 residues. CDR1 is MNHNS and CDR2 is SASEGT in the germline V gene. The V and J ends lost 0 bases and 0 bases respectively, with 9 bases between them. CDR3 nucleotide sequence: TGTGCCAGCAGTGAAGCGAGGACAGCCTCCTACGAGCAGTACGTC. Translated, it gives CASSEARTASYEQYV.

The rearrangement uses TRBV5-1 and TRBJ2-3; TRBD2 is a possible D gene (7 bases). Deletions cut 1 base from V and 5 bases from J, with 14 bases between. Per the germline V gene, CDR1 is SGHRS and CDR2 is YFSETQ. The CDR3 is 15 residues long. The CDR3 region is CASSLRRGALDTQYF. In DNA, the CDR3 is TGCGCCAGCAGCTTGCGACGGGGGGCACTAGATACGCAGTATTTT.

DNA of the CDR3: TGCGCCAGCAGCTTGGACGGGACAGGGGGAATTGGGGAGCTGTTTTTT. It yields the protein CASSLDGTGGIGELFF. The gene calls are TRBV5-1 and TRBJ2-2; 11 bases are a match to TRBD1. Germline V CDR1 and CDR2: SGHRS, YFSETQ. This CDR3 spans 16 amino acids. J gave up 8 bases and V 0 bases, and 6 bases lay outside the gene matches.